The rows below give T cell receptor beta chains drawn from one sample of a study of shared clonotypes between healthy human individuals. The data were produced by immunoSEQ multiplex PCR, yet TCRdb's version contains in-frame clones alone and is incomplete. The sample carries roughly 2 million clones, approximately 94% recorded once. The sequencing sample was made of naive CD4+ T cells sorted from blood. The receptors stem from a man aged 18-30 years in good health. The CDR3 runs from the conserved cysteine through the conserved F or W. Fields, in order: CDR3 length, V gene, J gene, CDR3 protein.

length: 18; V: TRBV12-5; J: TRBJ2-3; CDR3: CASGSLSPREVVSDTQYF
length: 11; V: TRBV20-1; J: TRBJ1-1; CDR3: CSATGRTEAFF
length: 15; V: TRBV28; J: TRBJ2-5; CDR3: CASSFSGGPQETQYF
length: 13; V: TRBV28; J: TRBJ1-1; CDR3: CASSFLKKREAFF
length: 13; V: TRBV10-2; J: TRBJ1-1; CDR3: CASWGQSNTEAFF
length: 15; V: TRBV19; J: TRBJ1-1; CDR3: CASSLHRGGNTEAFF
length: 13; V: TRBV30; J: TRBJ1-2; CDR3: CAWTGWGMGGYTF
length: 15; V: TRBV5-1; J: TRBJ2-3; CDR3: CASRWASGGTDTQYF
length: 14; V: TRBV6-5; J: TRBJ2-4; CDR3: CASRRQGSKNIQYF
length: 12; V: TRBV29-1; J: TRBJ1-1; CDR3: CSVPQGATEAFF
length: 15; V: TRBV5-4; J: TRBJ2-5; CDR3: CASSSGTGGGETQYF
length: 16; V: TRBV4-1; J: TRBJ2-7; CDR3: CASSHTSGTGSYEQYF
length: 16; V: TRBV11-2; J: TRBJ2-5; CDR3: CASSLAPSGGQETQYF
length: 13; V: TRBV5-6; J: TRBJ1-2; CDR3: CASSGGQLYGYTF
length: 12; V: TRBV6-5; J: TRBJ2-7; CDR3: CASSNRVHEQYF
length: 16; V: TRBV4-3; J: TRBJ1-1; CDR3: CASGNVPLRVGTEAFF
length: 14; V: TRBV7-9; J: TRBJ1-1; CDR3: CASSLEGFGTEAFF
length: 14; V: TRBV5-1; J: TRBJ1-2; CDR3: CASSLAGQGEGYTF
length: 14; V: TRBV7-9; J: TRBJ2-7; CDR3: CASSPGQGTYEQYF
length: 14; V: TRBV2; J: TRBJ1-1; CDR3: CASSERGVPTEAFF
length: 14; V: TRBV6-6; J: TRBJ1-2; CDR3: CASSYGQANYGYTF
length: 11; V: TRBV20-1; J: TRBJ1-1; CDR3: CSTSRGTEAFF
length: 15; V: TRBV7-9; J: TRBJ1-1; CDR3: CASSAKGVISTEAFF
length: 19; V: TRBV9; J: TRBJ2-3; CDR3: CASSPLFGLLAGGSDTQYF
length: 14; V: TRBV19; J: TRBJ2-3; CDR3: CASSMGSKTDTQYF